Sequencing of this T cell receptor (delta chain) was carried out in a study of gamma delta lymphoproliferative disorders and STAT genes. Sequencing used genomic DNA taken from PBMCs of patients and controls. Overall study findings and caveats: Nearly all major patient gamma and delta clonotypes were public.

This clone was detected only a few times. The antigen is not known. The protein TCRdb lists belongs to a much larger clone and differs from this DNA's translation at residue 7, which points to a read error; the protein shown is made from the DNA. The CDR3 spans 16 residues. Trimming pared 1 base from V and 2 bases from J, leaving 16 bases between. Germline CDR1 GEAIGNYY, CDR2 EKD. TCRdb applied CATT to the multiplex PCR reads for clone calling. The profile shows around 800 delta-chain clones, 1.5% of them singletons. The receptor comes from a human donor in good health. The chain carries TRDV2 and TRDJ1, with D maybe TRDD3 (6 bases). Specimen: blood. Here the CDR3 DNA reads TGTGCCTGTGACACGCTGAGGGATAAGATGACCGATAAACTCATCTTT. The encoded protein is CACDTLRDKMTDKLIF.